The 23 T cell receptor beta chains in this list originate from one sample, sequenced in a study of blood T cell repertoires in COVID-19. The assay was immunoSEQ multiplex PCR, and TCRdb's table has in-frame clones only and misses some. Among about 150,000 clones, approximately 78% were seen once, and the ten largest hold under 2%. The sequenced material came from peripheral blood. The receptor set was obtained from a man of 80 years or more with acute or convalescent COVID-19.

CDR3 protein: CASSDFRQGHLYEQYV. In DNA form, the CDR3 reads TGTGCCAGCAGTGATTTTAGACAGGGGCACTTATACGAGCAGTACGTC. The genes are TRBV6-1 and TRBJ2-7, with 8 bases matching TRBD1. The length of the CDR3 is 16 residues. CDR1 MNHNS and CDR2 SASEGT come from the germline V gene. Trimming at V came to 3 bases and at J to 4 bases, leaving 11 bases not matched to a gene.

The chain couples TRBV6-1 to TRBJ2-3, with D unresolved. The germline V gene has CDR1 MNHNS and CDR2 SASEGT. The CDR3 runs 12 residues. V was clipped by 3 bases and J by 2 bases, with 3 bases between them. CDR3 sequence: CASSDYTDTQYF. The CDR3 DNA reads as TGTGCCAGCAGTGATTACACAGATACGCAGTATTTT.

The chain combines TRBV27 with TRBJ1-6; 10 positions match TRBD1. Germline CDR1 is MNHEY and CDR2 is SMNVEV (reference sequence). The V gene end was trimmed by 5 bases and the J gene end by 8 bases; junction bases not matched to a gene: 6. CDR3 length equals 15 residues. The CDR3 region is CASSPDRGLYSPLHF. The CDR3 DNA reads as TGTGCCAGCAGTCCTGACAGGGGGCTCTATTCACCCCTCCACTTT.

V and J are TRBV5-6 and TRBJ2-5; perhaps TRBD1 as D (5 bases). The CDR3 has 15 amino acids. Germline CDR1 SGHDT, CDR2 YYEEEE. V was shortened by 3 bases and J by 1 base, with 13 bases between the two germline ends. In DNA, the CDR3 is TGTGCCAGCAGCTCAGTCCAGGGCCTCCAAGAGACCCAGTACTTC. The encoded protein is CASSSVQGLQETQYF.

This chain joins TRBV12-3 or TRBV12-4 and TRBJ1-3; D remains ambiguous. The CDR3 extends over 13 amino acids. Trimming shortened V by 4 bases and J by 2 bases, and 6 bases separated the two germline ends. The chain's CDR3 is CASSYSAGNTIYF. CDR3 in DNA: TGTGCCAGCAGTTACTCCGCTGGAAACACCATATATTTT.

The rearrangement joins TRBV27 to TRBJ2-7; D is possibly TRBD1 (6 bases). This CDR3 is built from 13 residues. Germline V gene lookup returns CDR1 MNHEY and CDR2 SMNVEV (reference sequence). The V and J ends lost 6 bases and 3 bases respectively, with 12 bases between them. The CDR3 coding sequence is TGTGCCAGCAGGTACAGGGTGCACTACGAGCAGTACTTC. Encoded protein: CASRYRVHYEQYF.

The chain combines TRBV4-2 with TRBJ1-2; weak D call: TRBD1 (5 bases). The CDR3 is 15 amino acids. Trimming stripped 2 bases from V and 2 bases from J, with 12 bases between. Germline-derived CDR1 and CDR2 are LGHNA and YNFKEQ. CDR3 protein: CASSQTRDSNYGYTF. In DNA, the CDR3 is TGTGCCAGCAGCCAAACCAGAGACAGCAACTATGGCTACACCTTC.

This chain connects TRBV5-4 to TRBJ2-1; D gene ambiguous. The V gene's germline CDR1 is SGHNT and CDR2 YYREEE (reference sequence). Trimming removed 3 bases from V and 8 bases from J, with 27 bases in between. This CDR3 has 18 residues. CDR3 sequence reads: CASSSYLRPTISMDEQFF. For the CDR3, the DNA is TGTGCCAGCAGCTCGTATTTACGGCCAACTATTTCTATGGATGAGCAGTTCTTC.

This clone was counted between two and nine times. The chain has TRBV6-5 and TRBJ2-2; TRBD2 matches at 8 bases. The length of the CDR3 is 16 residues. Trimming at V came to 4 bases and at J to 6 bases, leaving 10 bases not matched to a gene. CDR1 is MNHEY and CDR2 is SVGAGI in the germline V gene. The DNA for the CDR3 is TGTGCCAGCAGTTCCGGTCGGACTAGCTGGGCCGGGGAGCTGTTTTTT. Translating gives CASSSGRTSWAGELFF.

This clone was seen more than once but under ten times. The rearrangement links TRBV7-8 to TRBJ2-2; D is uncertain. The CDR3 runs to 12 residues. V was clipped by 5 bases and J by 6 bases, with 7 bases between them. Germline CDR1 is SGHVS and CDR2 is FQNEAQ. CDR3 region: CASSLGAGELFF. The CDR3 bases are TGTGCCAGCAGCCTCGGAGCCGGGGAGCTGTTTTTT.

This clone was seen more than once but under ten times. CDR3 bases: TGTGCCAGCAGTGAAGGGGGCTCCCGGGAGACCCAGTACTTC. Translation: CASSEGGSRETQYF. The V gene is TRBV2, the J gene TRBJ2-5; possibly TRBD1 for D (5 bases). V was pared by 1 base and J by 5 bases, with 11 bases between. From germline, CDR1 is SNHLY and CDR2 FYNNEI. The CDR3 totals 14 residues.

The CDR3 is CASSSTSSYNEQFF. The CDR3 DNA follows: TGTGCCAGCAGCTCAACGAGCTCCTACAATGAGCAGTTCTTC. V usage is TRBV7-9 and J usage is TRBJ2-1; D is unresolved. CDR1 and CDR2 (germline): SEHNR, FQNEAQ (reference sequence). The V end was cut by 4 bases, the J end by 0 bases, with 7 bases between. This CDR3 is built from 14 residues.

This clone was seen a single time. The gene calls are TRBV5-1 and TRBJ2-5, with D uncertain. This CDR3 comprises 13 residues. The V gene lost 7 bases and the J gene lost 1 base, with 11 bases spanning the gap. Germline V lookup: CDR1 SGHRS, CDR2 YFSETQ. This chain's CDR3 is CASGGAVQETQYF. CDR3 DNA: TGCGCCAGCGGTGGAGCTGTCCAAGAGACCCAGTACTTC.

This clone was recorded once. The chain couples TRBV7-3 to TRBJ2-5; TRBD1 might be the D (5 bases). The CDR3 has 14 residues. The ends were cut back, 6 bases at V and 4 bases at J, with 15 bases in the middle. The germline V gene encodes CDR1 SGHTA and CDR2 FQGTGA. The CDR3 loop is CASSPRPGLETQYF. The CDR3 bases are TGTGCCAGCAGTCCAAGACCAGGGCTAGAGACCCAGTACTTC.

This clone has just a few counts. The V gene is TRBV29-1, the J gene TRBJ1-2; tentatively, D is TRBD1 (5 bases). V lost 3 bases to trimming and J lost 2 bases, with 19 bases between them. The CDR3 is made up of 16 amino acids. Germline CDR1 reads SQVTM; CDR2 reads ANQGSEA. The CDR3 nucleotides read TGCAGCGTTGAGAAAGGCGTTGGCGGGACCAACTATGGCTACACCTTC. Translated, it gives CSVEKGVGGTNYGYTF.

V and J are TRBV7-6 and TRBJ2-3; 15 bases align to TRBD2. CDR1 and CDR2 (germline): SGHVS, FNYEAQ. This CDR3 has 17 residues. The V gene end was trimmed by 5 bases and the J gene end by 0 bases; junction bases not matched to a gene: 3. CDR3 in DNA: TGTGCCAGCAGCACCGGACTAGCGGGGGGGAGCACAGATACGCAGTATTTT. Its translation is CASSTGLAGGSTDTQYF.

This chain uses TRBV5-1 with TRBJ2-3; 7 bases agree with TRBD2. Germline V lookup: CDR1 SGHRS, CDR2 YFSETQ. The V gene end was trimmed by 5 bases and the J gene end by 2 bases; junction bases not matched to a gene: 8. CDR3 length: 15 amino acids. The DNA of the CDR3 is TGCGCCAGCAGGGGGCTAGCGGCACCCACAGATACGCAGTATTTT. Translation gives CASRGLAAPTDTQYF.

J is TRBJ2-2 and V is TRBV19, with a possible D match to TRBD2 (6 bases). Trimming left V 0 bases short and J 3 bases short, with 8 bases between. CDR1 and CDR2 (germline): LNHDA, SQIVND (reference sequence). This CDR3 comprises 15 residues. The CDR3 DNA reads as TGTGCCAGTAGTATAGATGCGGGACACACCGGGGAGCTGTTTTTT. Its translation: CASSIDAGHTGELFF.

V is TRBV27 and J is TRBJ2-1, with 9 bases fitting TRBD1. Unmatched junction bases numbered 8, after V lost 5 bases and J lost 6 bases. This CDR3 contains 15 residues. Germline V gene sequence: CDR1 MNHEY, CDR2 SMNVEV (reference sequence). DNA for the CDR3: TGTGCCAGCAGTCAACAGGGACAGGGTTTCAATGAGCAGTTCTTC. Translated: CASSQQGQGFNEQFF.

V and J are TRBV5-5 and TRBJ1-1; D perhaps matches TRBD1 (6 bases). The CDR3 totals 13 residues. Germline V gene data show CDR1 as SGHKS and CDR2 as YYEKEE (reference sequence). Trimming stripped 2 bases from V and 5 bases from J, with 10 bases between. This CDR3 reads CASSFLGATEAFF. CDR3 DNA: TGTGCCAGCAGCTTTCTGGGGGCGACTGAAGCTTTCTTT.

The chain carries TRBV4-3 and TRBJ1-2, with 9 nucleotides matching TRBD1. This CDR3 has 16 amino acids. Germline-derived CDR1 and CDR2 are LGHNA and YSLEER. The J segment lost 5 bases and the V segment lost 0 bases, leaving 7 bases of the junction unmatched. DNA of the CDR3: TGCGCCAGCAGCCAAGAGCGGGACAGGGATAATTATGGCTACACCTTC. It codes for CASSQERDRDNYGYTF.

This clone was seen a few times. The V and J genes are TRBV14 and TRBJ1-2; a weak D match, TRBD1 (6 bases). Trimming left V 5 bases short and J 5 bases short, with 12 bases between. CDR3 size: 13 residues. Germline-derived CDR1 and CDR2 are SGHDN and FVKESK. CDR3 nucleotides: TGTGCCAGCAGCGACACAGGGTTTTATGGCTACACCTTC. Its translation: CASSDTGFYGYTF.

This chain uses TRBV7-2 with TRBJ1-3; a possible D gene is TRBD1 (6 bases). Germline V CDR1 and CDR2: SGHTA, FQGNSA. This CDR3 contains 16 residues. V gave up 5 bases and J gave up 0 bases, with 14 bases separating them. This CDR3 reads CASSPAGQSSGNTIYF. In DNA, the CDR3 is TGTGCCAGCAGCCCTGCTGGACAGTCCTCTGGAAACACCATATATTTT.